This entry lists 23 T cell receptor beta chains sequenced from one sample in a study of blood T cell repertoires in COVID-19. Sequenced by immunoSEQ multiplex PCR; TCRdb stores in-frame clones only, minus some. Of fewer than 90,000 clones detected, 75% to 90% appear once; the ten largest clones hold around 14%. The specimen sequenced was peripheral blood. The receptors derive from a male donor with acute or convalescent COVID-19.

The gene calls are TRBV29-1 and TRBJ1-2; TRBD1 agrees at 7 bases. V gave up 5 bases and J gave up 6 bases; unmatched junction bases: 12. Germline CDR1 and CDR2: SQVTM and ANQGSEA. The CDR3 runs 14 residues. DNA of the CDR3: TGCAGCGTTCCTGGGGGGACAGTCGGCCATGGCTACACCTTC. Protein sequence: CSVPGGTVGHGYTF.

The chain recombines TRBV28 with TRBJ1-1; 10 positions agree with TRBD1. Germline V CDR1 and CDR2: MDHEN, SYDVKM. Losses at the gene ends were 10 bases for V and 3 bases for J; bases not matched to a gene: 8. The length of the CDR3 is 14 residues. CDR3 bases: TGTGCCACAGACAGGGGGCGCGGCGACACTGAAGCTTTCTTT. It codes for CATDRGRGDTEAFF.

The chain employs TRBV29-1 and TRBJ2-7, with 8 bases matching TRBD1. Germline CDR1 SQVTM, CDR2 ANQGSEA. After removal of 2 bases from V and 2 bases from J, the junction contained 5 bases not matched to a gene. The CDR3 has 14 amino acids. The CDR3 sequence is CSVENRGITYEQYF. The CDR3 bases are TGCAGCGTTGAAAACAGGGGGATTACCTACGAGCAGTACTTC.

DNA of the CDR3: TGTGCCAGCAGCTTAACCGGGAGCTCCTACAATGAGCAGTTCTTC. Protein: CASSLTGSSYNEQFF. The rearrangement links TRBV7-9 to TRBJ2-1; D perhaps matches TRBD2 (6 bases). The CDR3 is 15 amino acids. V shed 2 bases and J shed 0 bases, with 8 bases lying between them. CDR1 is SEHNR, CDR2 FQNEAQ, per germline (reference sequence).

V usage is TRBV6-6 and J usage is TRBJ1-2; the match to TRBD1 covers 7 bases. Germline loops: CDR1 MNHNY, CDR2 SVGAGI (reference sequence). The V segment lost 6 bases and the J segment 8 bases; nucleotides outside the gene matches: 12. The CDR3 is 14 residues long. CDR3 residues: CASSTRGGTKGYTF. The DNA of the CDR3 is TGTGCCAGCAGCACTAGAGGGGGCACCAAGGGCTACACCTTC.

The CDR3 DNA reads as TGTGCCACCAGTGGCCCGACGATGGGCAGGTACACAGATACGCAGTATTTT. Its protein product is CATSGPTMGRYTDTQYF. V gene TRBV24-1 combines with J gene TRBJ2-3; D not resolved. The CDR3 spans 17 residues. V dropped 5 bases and J dropped 2 bases, with 19 bases sitting between them. Germline CDR1 reads KGHDR; CDR2 reads SFDVKD.

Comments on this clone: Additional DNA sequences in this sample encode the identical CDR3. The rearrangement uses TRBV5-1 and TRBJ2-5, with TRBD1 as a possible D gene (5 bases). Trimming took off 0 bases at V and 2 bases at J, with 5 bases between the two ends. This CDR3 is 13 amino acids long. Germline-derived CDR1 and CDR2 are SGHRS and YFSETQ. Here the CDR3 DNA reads TGCGCCAGCAGCTTGGGACAGCAAGAGACCCAGTACTTC. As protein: CASSLGQQETQYF.

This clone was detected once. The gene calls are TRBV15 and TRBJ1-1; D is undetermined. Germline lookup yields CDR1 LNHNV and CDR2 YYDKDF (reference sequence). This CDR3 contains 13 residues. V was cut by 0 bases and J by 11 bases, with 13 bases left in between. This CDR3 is CATSRDRAQVAFF. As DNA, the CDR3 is TGTGCCACCAGCAGAGATCGAGCCCAGGTGGCTTTCTTT.

This CDR3 reads CATSRGLAGGRGTDTQYF. The CDR3 DNA reads as TGTGCCACCAGCAGAGGACTAGCGGGGGGCCGGGGCACAGATACGCAGTATTTT. This sequence joins TRBV15 and TRBJ2-3, with 13 positions matching TRBD2. This CDR3 region has 18 residues. Per germline, CDR1 LNHNV and CDR2 YYDKDF (reference sequence). After removal of 1 base from V and 1 base from J, the junction contained 5 bases not matched to a gene.

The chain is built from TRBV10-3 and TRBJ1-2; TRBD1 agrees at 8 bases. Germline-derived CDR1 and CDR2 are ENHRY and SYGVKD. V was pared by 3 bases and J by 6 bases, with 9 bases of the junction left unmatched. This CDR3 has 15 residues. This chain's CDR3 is CAISDPAGGSDGYTF. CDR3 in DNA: TGTGCCATCAGTGATCCGGCAGGGGGCTCGGATGGCTACACCTTC.

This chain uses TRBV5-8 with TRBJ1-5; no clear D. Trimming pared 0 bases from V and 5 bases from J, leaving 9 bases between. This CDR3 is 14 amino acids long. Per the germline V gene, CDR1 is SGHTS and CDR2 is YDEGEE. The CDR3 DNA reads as TGTGCCAGCAGCTTGGAGTTCGGGGATCAGCCCCAGCATTTT. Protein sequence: CASSLEFGDQPQHF. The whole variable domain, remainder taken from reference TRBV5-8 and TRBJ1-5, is EAGVTQSPTHLIKTRGQQATLRCSPISGHTSVYWYQQALGLGLQFLLWYDEGEERNRGNFPPRFSGRQFPNYSSELNVNALELEDSALYLCASSLEFGDQPQHFGDGTRLSIL.

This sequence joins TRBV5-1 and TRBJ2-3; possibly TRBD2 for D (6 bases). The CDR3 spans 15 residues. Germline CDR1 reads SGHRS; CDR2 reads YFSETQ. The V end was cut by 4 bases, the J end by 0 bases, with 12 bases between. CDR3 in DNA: TGCGCCAGCAGCCCGGGACTTGTAAGCACAGATACGCAGTATTTT. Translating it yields CASSPGLVSTDTQYF. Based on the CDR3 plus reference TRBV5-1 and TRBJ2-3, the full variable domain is KAGVTQTPRYLIKTRGQQVTLSCSPISGHRSVSWYQQTPGQGLQFLFEYFSETQRNKGNFPGRFSGRQFSNSRSEMNVSTLELGDSALYLCASSPGLVSTDTQYFGPGTRLTVL.

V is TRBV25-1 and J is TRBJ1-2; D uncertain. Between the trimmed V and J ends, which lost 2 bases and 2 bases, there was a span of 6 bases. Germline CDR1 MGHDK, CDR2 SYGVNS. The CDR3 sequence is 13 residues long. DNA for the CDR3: TGTGCCAGCAGTGAAACACAAAACTATGGCTACACCTTC. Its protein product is CASSETQNYGYTF.

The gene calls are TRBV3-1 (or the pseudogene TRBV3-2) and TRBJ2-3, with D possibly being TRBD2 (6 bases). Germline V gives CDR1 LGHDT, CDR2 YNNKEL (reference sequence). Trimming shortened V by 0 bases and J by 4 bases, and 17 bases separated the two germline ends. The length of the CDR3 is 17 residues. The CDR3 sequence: CASSQEWGGEGADTQYF. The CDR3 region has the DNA TGTGCCAGCAGCCAAGAATGGGGCGGGGAAGGCGCAGATACGCAGTATTTT.

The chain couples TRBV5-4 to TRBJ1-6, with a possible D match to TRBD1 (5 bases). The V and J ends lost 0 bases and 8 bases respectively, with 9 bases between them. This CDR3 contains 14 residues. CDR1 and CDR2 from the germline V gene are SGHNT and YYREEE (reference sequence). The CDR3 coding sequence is TGTGCCAGCAGCTTGGCGGGGGTGCATTCACCCCTCCACTTT. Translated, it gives CASSLAGVHSPLHF. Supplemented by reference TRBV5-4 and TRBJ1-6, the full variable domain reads ETGVTQSPTHLIKTRGQQVTLRCSSQSGHNTVSWYQQALGQGPQFIFQYYREEENGRGNFPPRFSGLQFPNYSSELNVNALELDDSALYLCASSLAGVHSPLHFGNGTRLTVT.

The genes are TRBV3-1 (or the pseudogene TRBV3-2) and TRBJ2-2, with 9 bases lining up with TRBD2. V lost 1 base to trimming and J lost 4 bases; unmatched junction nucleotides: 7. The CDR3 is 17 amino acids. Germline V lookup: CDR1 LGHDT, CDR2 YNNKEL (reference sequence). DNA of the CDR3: TGTGCCAGCAGCCAAGCCTCTAGCGGGGACCTCACCGGGGAGCTGTTTTTT. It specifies CASSQASSGDLTGELFF.

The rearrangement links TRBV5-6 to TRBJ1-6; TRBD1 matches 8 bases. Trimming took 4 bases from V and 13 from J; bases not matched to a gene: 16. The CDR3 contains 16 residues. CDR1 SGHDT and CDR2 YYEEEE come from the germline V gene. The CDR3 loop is CASSSVRDRFPRPLHF. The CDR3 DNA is TGTGCCAGCAGCAGCGTCCGGGACAGGTTCCCCAGGCCCCTCCACTTT.

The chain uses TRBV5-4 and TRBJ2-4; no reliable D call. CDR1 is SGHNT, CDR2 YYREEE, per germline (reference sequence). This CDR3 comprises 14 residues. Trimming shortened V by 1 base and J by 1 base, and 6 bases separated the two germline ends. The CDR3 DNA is TGTGCCAGCAGCTTGAGCTGGGCCAAAAACATTCAGTACTTC. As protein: CASSLSWAKNIQYF.

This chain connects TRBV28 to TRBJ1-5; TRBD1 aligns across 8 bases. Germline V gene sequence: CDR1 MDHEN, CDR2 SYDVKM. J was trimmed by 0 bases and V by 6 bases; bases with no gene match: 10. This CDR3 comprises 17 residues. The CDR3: CASRGSGGLYSNQPQHF. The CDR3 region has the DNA TGTGCCAGCAGAGGATCAGGGGGCCTTTATAGCAATCAGCCCCAGCATTTT.

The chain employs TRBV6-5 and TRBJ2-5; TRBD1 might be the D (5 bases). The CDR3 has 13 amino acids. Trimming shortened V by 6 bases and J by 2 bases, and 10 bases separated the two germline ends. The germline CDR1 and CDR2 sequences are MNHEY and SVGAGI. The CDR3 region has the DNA TGTGCCAGCAGCAGGGTCAGACAAGAGACCCAGTACTTC. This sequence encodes CASSRVRQETQYF.

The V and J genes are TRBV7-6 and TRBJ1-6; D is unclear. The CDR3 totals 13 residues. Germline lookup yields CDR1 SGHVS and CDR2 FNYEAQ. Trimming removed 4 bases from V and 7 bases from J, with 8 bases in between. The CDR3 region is CASSSLANSPLHF. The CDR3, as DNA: TGTGCCAGCAGCTCGTTAGCGAATTCACCCCTCCACTTT. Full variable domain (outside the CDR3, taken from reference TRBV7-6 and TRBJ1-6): GAGVSQSPRYKVTKRGQDVALRCDPISGHVSLYWYRQALGQGPEFLTYFNYEAQQDKSGLPNDRFSAERPEGSISTLTIQRTEQRDSAMYRCASSSLANSPLHFGNGTRLTVT.

CDR3 in amino acids: CASTPRIAGGDYTGELFF. The CDR3 DNA sequence: TGTGCCAGTACCCCACGGATAGCGGGGGGCGATTACACCGGGGAGCTGTTTTTT. The chain employs TRBV19 and TRBJ2-2; 10 bases map to TRBD2. The length of the CDR3 is 18 residues. The germline V gene has CDR1 LNHDA and CDR2 SQIVND (reference sequence). V was clipped by 7 bases and J by 3 bases; unmatched bases: 14.

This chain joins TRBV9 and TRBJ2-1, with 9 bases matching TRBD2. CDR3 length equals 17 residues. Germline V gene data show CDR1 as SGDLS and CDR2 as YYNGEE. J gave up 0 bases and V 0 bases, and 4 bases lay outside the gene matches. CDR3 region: CASSVGRTSVSYNEQFF. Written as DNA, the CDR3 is TGTGCCAGCAGCGTAGGAAGGACTAGCGTCTCCTACAATGAGCAGTTCTTC.